These 18 T cell receptor beta chains were all obtained from the same sample, sequenced in a study of response to subunit inactivated influenza vaccine. TCRdb reprocessed the RT-PCR reads via MiXCR and lists one record per CDR3 protein. The table records more than 500,000 distinct CDR3 sequences, 11% of them present only once. This sample also appeared in a second study, on T cells expressing NK-cell markers. Per that study: 5'RACE template switching with UMIs produced the TCR beta cDNA.

Here the sequenced sample was PBMCs from blood, taken on the day of vaccination. These receptors came from a man in his fifties who received an inactivated influenza vaccine.

In this sample, this clonotype turned up a few times. The chain combines TRBV20-1 with TRBJ2-1, with 10 bases that match TRBD2. J lost 15 bases, V lost 6 bases, and 20 bases had no gene match. This CDR3 is 15 amino acids long. Germline V gene lookup returns CDR1 DFQATT and CDR2 SNEGSKA (reference sequence). As DNA, the CDR3 is TGCAGTGCCTTTCCCCTAGCGGGAGTCGTCCTCGGAACGTTCTTC. Translated: CSAFPLAGVVLGTFF.

This clonotype was seen a few times. J is TRBJ2-5 and V is TRBV5-1; no definite D call. The ends were cut back, 4 bases at V and 9 bases at J, with 19 bases in the middle. CDR3 length: 14 amino acids. From germline, CDR1 is SGHRS and CDR2 YFSETQ. The CDR3 DNA follows: TGCGCCAGCAGCCATCTGGGTATTCTTGACGCCCAGTACTTC. It yields the protein CASSHLGILDAQYF.

This clonotype showed up just a few times. The chain employs TRBV12-3 or TRBV12-4 and TRBJ2-1, with 8 bases lining up with TRBD2. V was clipped by 3 bases and J by 6 bases; unmatched bases: 16. The CDR3 totals 18 residues. CDR3 DNA: TGTGCCAGCAGTTTTAGGGCCACCCAAAGCGGGAGCCCCAATGAGCAGTTCTTC. Protein sequence: CASSFRATQSGSPNEQFF.

This clonotype has more than one count but fewer than ten. The chain recombines TRBV30 with TRBJ2-2; possible D gene TRBD1, 5 bases. Germline values: CDR1 GTSNPN, CDR2 SVGIG (reference sequence). V lost 3 bases to trimming and J lost 5 bases, with 7 bases between them. The CDR3 sequence is 12 residues long. The CDR3 loop reads CAWSRQTGELFF. The CDR3 coding sequence is TGTGCCTGGAGCCGACAGACCGGGGAGCTGTTTTTT.

This clonotype has more than one count but fewer than ten. The chain links TRBV27 to TRBJ2-4; TRBD1 agrees at 7 bases. Per germline, CDR1 MNHEY and CDR2 SMNVEV (reference sequence). V was pared by 4 bases and J by 5 bases, with 2 bases of the junction left unmatched. This CDR3 is built from 13 residues. CDR3 sequence reads: CASSWGTENIQYF. The CDR3, as DNA: TGTGCCAGCAGTTGGGGGACAGAAAACATTCAGTACTTC.

The V and J genes are TRBV6-1 and TRBJ1-1; no reliable D call. This CDR3 is built from 13 residues. The V end lost 6 bases, the J end lost 3 bases, and 11 bases lay between the germline ends. Germline CDR1 reads MNHNS; CDR2 reads SASEGT. The CDR3 here is CASRRGLDTEAFF. The CDR3 DNA sequence: TGTGCCAGCAGGCGGGGTTTGGACACTGAAGCTTTCTTT.

The V call is TRBV24-1, the J call TRBJ2-5; D unresolved. Germline CDR1 and CDR2: KGHDR and SFDVKD. This CDR3 contains 14 residues. The V end lost 1 base, the J end lost 2 bases, and 7 bases lay between the germline ends. CDR3: CATSDFSSQETQYF. As DNA, the CDR3 is TGTGCCACCAGTGATTTCTCCTCTCAAGAGACCCAGTACTTC.

This clonotype was detected many times. The V call is TRBV5-1, the J call TRBJ2-7, with TRBD1 matching over 7 bases. This CDR3 region has 13 residues. Germline V gene lookup returns CDR1 SGHRS and CDR2 YFSETQ. V gave up 4 bases and J gave up 7 bases; unmatched junction bases: 8. CDR3 in DNA: TGCGCCAGCAGCCTCGACAGGGCCGGGGAGCAGTACTTC. It codes for CASSLDRAGEQYF.

This clonotype has just a few counts. The chain recombines TRBV7-9 with TRBJ2-1; 9 nucleotides match TRBD1. The CDR3 runs to 15 residues. The J segment lost 7 bases and the V segment lost 5 bases, leaving 9 bases of the junction unmatched. CDR1 SEHNR and CDR2 FQNEAQ come from the germline V gene (reference sequence). In DNA, the CDR3 is TGTGCCAGCAGCCGGACAGGGGTTTTATGGAATGAGCAGTTCTTC. The encoded protein is CASSRTGVLWNEQFF.

This clonotype appeared a few times. V usage is TRBV18 and J usage is TRBJ2-7; 9 nucleotides agree with TRBD2. The germline V gene encodes CDR1 KGHSH and CDR2 LQKENI. Trimming removed 6 bases from V and 0 bases from J; junction bases left unmatched: 6. The CDR3 is made up of 15 amino acids. The CDR3 nucleotides read TGTGCCAGCTCGTCGGCTAGCGGGGCCTCCTACGAGCAGTACTTC. Its translation is CASSSASGASYEQYF.

The rearrangement links TRBV12-3 or TRBV12-4 to TRBJ2-1; TRBD1 might be the D (6 bases). V gave up 5 bases and J gave up 6 bases, with 14 bases separating them. CDR3 length: 14 residues. The CDR3 reads CASSPQGFGNEQFF. CDR3 bases: TGTGCCAGCAGTCCACAGGGATTTGGCAATGAGCAGTTCTTC.

This clonotype was observed a handful of times. The chain carries TRBV7-6 and TRBJ2-3, with no clear D. The CDR3 is made up of 14 amino acids. Trimming stripped 4 bases from V and 1 base from J, with 9 bases between. The germline V gene has CDR1 SGHVS and CDR2 FNYEAQ. The CDR3 loop is CASSWKGRTDTQYF. In DNA form, the CDR3 reads TGTGCCAGCAGCTGGAAGGGCCGCACAGATACGCAGTATTTT.

The V call is TRBV5-1, the J call TRBJ2-7, with 7 bases matching TRBD1. Trimming took 4 bases from V and 6 from J; bases not matched to a gene: 13. The CDR3 loop spans 15 amino acids. Germline CDR1 reads SGHRS; CDR2 reads YFSETQ. DNA for the CDR3: TGCGCCAGCAGCCCCATCGGGACAGATTATAGCGAGCAGTACTTC. Translated, it gives CASSPIGTDYSEQYF.

The V call is TRBV4-3, the J call TRBJ2-1; 12 nucleotides align to TRBD2. Trimming took 0 bases from V and 7 from J; bases not matched to a gene: 13. CDR3 length equals 19 residues. The germline V gene encodes CDR1 LGHNA and CDR2 YSLEER. DNA for the CDR3: TGCGCCAGCAGCCAAGATCGCCCGCTAGCGGGAGGGCGCGGGAATGAGCAGTTCTTC. Translated, it gives CASSQDRPLAGGRGNEQFF.

This clonotype was detected only a few times. V is TRBV12-3 or TRBV12-4 and J is TRBJ1-6, with a weak D call TRBD1 (5 bases). The CDR3 spans 14 residues. V was cut by 6 bases and J by 10 bases, with 16 bases left in between. Here the CDR3 reads CASSPGIVGSPLHF. CDR3 bases: TGTGCCAGCAGCCCAGGGATTGTGGGATCACCCCTCCACTTT.

A few counts support this clonotype. In DNA, the CDR3 is TGCGCCAGCAGCATCAGCGGGGGGCCCACAGATACGCAGTATTTT. Translated: CASSISGGPTDTQYF. The rearrangement joins TRBV5-1 to TRBJ2-3; 9 bases are a match to TRBD2. Germline V gives CDR1 SGHRS, CDR2 YFSETQ. This CDR3 contains 15 residues. Trimming cost V 4 bases and J 2 bases; bases outside gene matches: 5.

This clonotype occurred a few times. The V and J genes are TRBV14 and TRBJ2-2; D remains unclear. Germline CDR1 reads SGHDN; CDR2 reads FVKESK. V was clipped by 6 bases and J by 6 bases, with 8 bases between them. This CDR3 spans 12 amino acids. Written as DNA, the CDR3 is TGTGCCAGCAGATATGGCCCCGGGGAGCTGTTTTTT. It encodes CASRYGPGELFF.

The V call is TRBV12-3 or TRBV12-4, the J call TRBJ2-3; 7 nucleotides line up with TRBD2. The CDR3 contains 17 residues. J was trimmed by 4 bases and V by 7 bases; bases with no gene match: 17. In nucleotides, the CDR3 is TGTGCCAGCATCTCCTTTGGGCTAGCGGATTTTGCAGATACGCAGTATTTT. This sequence encodes CASISFGLADFADTQYF.